Presented here are 19 T cell receptor beta chains from one specimen sequenced in a study of tumor-infiltrating lymphocytes in primary liver carcinoma. cDNA specific to TCR beta was made from around 530 ng of total RNA, with a constant-region primer employed for priming. Amplification in three nested multiplex PCR rounds with slightly modified ARM-PCR gave rise to TCR beta libraries. The first two PCR rounds, nine to ten cycles each, used TRBV1-TRBV30 forward primers and a C-beta reverse primer. TCRdb independently ran MiXCR on the multiplex PCR reads; one entry per CDR3 protein. Seen here are 330,000 or so distinct CDR3 sequences, about two thirds observed once, and the top ten hold 5% to 6.5%. Unsorted whole blood yielded blood RNA, and germline DNA was extracted as well. Sequencing input: peripheral blood. The receptor source for this set is a man in his forties with primary liver carcinoma and hepatitis B virus infection.

This clonotype was recorded at least ten times. The chain links TRBV4-1 to TRBJ2-3; 14 bases are shared with TRBD2. Germline CDR1 and CDR2: MGHRA and YSYEKL. The junction had 9 bases not matched to a gene; V was cut back by 3 bases and J by 4 bases. This CDR3 region has 18 residues. The CDR3 sequence is CASSHPMGLAGVPDTQYF. The CDR3, as DNA: TGCGCCAGCAGCCATCCCATGGGACTAGCGGGAGTCCCAGATACGCAGTATTTT.

This clonotype was counted many times. The chain is built from TRBV10-3 and TRBJ2-7; TRBD2 matches 7 bases. This CDR3 comprises 14 residues. CDR1 and CDR2 from the germline V gene are ENHRY and SYGVKD. Germline trimming cut 4 bases from V and 4 bases from J; bases unmatched to any gene: 7. This CDR3 reads CAISAHGSGYEQYF. DNA of the CDR3: TGTGCCATCAGTGCCCATGGTAGCGGGTACGAGCAGTACTTC.

Notes on this clonotype: The junction does not match germline at one end; this may be a read error. The chain recombines TRBV12-3 or TRBV12-4 with TRBJ1-2; no reliable D call. The CDR3 has 13 residues. The CDR3 nucleotides read TGTGCAAGCAGTTTCGGGAACAAATATGGCTACACCTTC. Protein: CASSFGNKYGYTF.

Turning to this clonotype: Since a much larger clone is just one base distant, this may be a read error. The chain recombines TRBV11-1 with TRBJ2-3; 11 positions agree with TRBD2. Germline lookup yields CDR1 SGHAT and CDR2 FQDESV (reference sequence). The CDR3 is made up of 19 amino acids. CDR3 sequence: CASSQEGGLAEAGTDTQYF. In DNA, the CDR3 is TGCGCCAGCAGCCAAGAAGGGGGACTAGCGGAAGCGGGCACAGATACGCAGTATTTT. The whole variable domain, filled in from reference TRBV11-1 and TRBJ2-3, reads EAEVAQSPRYKITEKSQAVAFWCDPISGHATLYWYRQILGQGPELLVQFQDESVVDDSQLPKDRFSAERLKGVDSTLKIQPAELGDSAMYLCASSQEGGLAEAGTDTQYFGPGTRLTVL.

In its sample, this clonotype was seen many times. This chain connects TRBV12-3 or TRBV12-4 to TRBJ2-3; the D gene could be TRBD1 or TRBD2 (6 bases each). The CDR3 has 15 residues. V dropped 2 bases and J dropped 2 bases, with 11 bases sitting between them. The CDR3 nucleotides read TGTGCCAGCAGTTTATGGGGGGCTGACACAGATACGCAGTATTTT. Encoded protein: CASSLWGADTDTQYF.

This clonotype was picked up many times. This chain joins TRBV11-2 and TRBJ2-1, with D unresolved. The CDR3 is 12 amino acids. From germline, CDR1 is SGHAT and CDR2 FQNNGV. The V end lost 4 bases, the J end lost 5 bases, and 6 bases lay between the germline ends. DNA for the CDR3: TGTGCCAGCAGCTCCGACGACAATGAGCAGTTCTTC. Protein sequence: CASSSDDNEQFF. Variable domain in full (rest from reference TRBV11-2 and TRBJ2-1): EAGVAQSPRYKIIEKRQSVAFWCNPISGHATLYWYQQILGQGPKLLIQFQNNGVVDDSQLPKDRFSAERLKGVDSTLKIQPAKLEDSAVYLCASSSDDNEQFFGPGTRLTVL.

The chain recombines TRBV20-1 with TRBJ2-3; 9 bases are a match to TRBD2. Germline V gene sequence: CDR1 DFQATT, CDR2 SNEGSKA (reference sequence). The ends lost 7 bases at V and 8 bases at J; junction bases unmatched: 19. This CDR3 region has 16 residues. CDR3 coding DNA: TGCAGTGATACCTCGAGGGGCGGGAGGGCCAAAGGTACGCAGTATTTT. This translates into CSDTSRGGRAKGTQYF.

V usage is TRBV11-2 and J usage is TRBJ2-3, with no clear D. CDR1 is SGHAT and CDR2 is FQNNGV in the germline V gene. The CDR3 length is 11 residues. Trimming took 5 bases from V and 11 from J, leaving 11 bases between them. The CDR3 nucleotides read TGTGCCAGCAGCCCCTTCAATAAGCAGTATTTT. This gives the protein CASSPFNKQYF.

This clonotype has a count of ten or more. The gene calls are TRBV11-2 and TRBJ2-3; possible D gene TRBD1, 6 bases. The CDR3 loop spans 18 amino acids. From germline, CDR1 is SGHAT and CDR2 FQNNGV. V was shortened by 5 bases and J by 2 bases, with 23 bases between the two germline ends. CDR3 residues: CASSILSAMGHNTDTQYF. DNA of the CDR3: TGTGCCAGCAGCATCTTATCGGCAATGGGACACAACACAGATACGCAGTATTTT.

This clonotype was detected many times. This chain connects TRBV6-6 to TRBJ2-4; D gene ambiguous. V shed 5 bases and J shed 0 bases, with 11 bases lying between them. CDR1 is MNHNY, CDR2 SVGAGI, per germline (reference sequence). This CDR3 has 15 residues. CDR3 loop: CASSNTQLAKNIQYF. The CDR3 bases are TGTGCCAGCAGTAATACCCAGTTAGCCAAAAACATTCAGTACTTC.

This clonotype has only a few counts. This chain's CDR3 is CASSERGYADTQYF. The CDR3 nucleotides are TGCGCCAGCAGTGAGAGGGGGTACGCAGATACGCAGTATTTT. The rearrangement joins TRBV10-2 to TRBJ2-3; a weak D match, TRBD1 (6 bases). V shed 2 bases and J shed 4 bases, with 10 bases lying between them. The germline gives CDR1 WSHSY, CDR2 SAAADI. This CDR3 contains 14 residues.

Remarks on this clonotype: A much bigger clone sits one base away, suggesting this may be a read error. The chain is built from TRBV5-4 and TRBJ2-7; D may be TRBD1 or TRBD2 (5 bases each). This CDR3 comprises 15 residues. V lost 5 bases, J lost 0 bases, and 15 bases lay in between. Looked up from germline, CDR1 is SGHNT and CDR2 is YYREEE (reference sequence). This chain's CDR3 is CASRSGTLSSYEQYF. The CDR3 DNA reads as TGTGCCAGCAGATCTGGGACGTTAAGCTCCTACGAGCAGTACTTC.

The gene calls are TRBV11-2 and TRBJ2-3, with D tentatively TRBD2 (5 bases). The length of the CDR3 is 14 residues. Germline assignment: CDR1 SGHAT and CDR2 FQNNGV. Trimming took 6 bases from V and 4 from J, leaving 14 bases between them. CDR3 sequence (DNA): TGTGCCAGCAGTTCAGCAGCTAGCCCAGATACGCAGTATTTT. Residues: CASSSAASPDTQYF.

On this clonotype: This may come from a read error, since a much larger clone is one base off. This chain links TRBV29-1 with TRBJ2-7, with D unclear. Germline V gene lookup returns CDR1 SQVTM and CDR2 ANQGSEA. Deletions cut 6 bases from V and 1 base from J, with 10 bases between. The CDR3 has 12 residues. Written as DNA, the CDR3 is TGCAGCGTCGACACCGAGTCCTACGAGCAGTACTTC. It is translated as CSVDTESYEQYF.

This chain uses TRBV5-4 with TRBJ1-1; TRBD1 matches 7 bases. Germline CDR1 reads SGHNT; CDR2 reads YYREEE (reference sequence). This CDR3 region has 15 residues. Trimming at V came to 8 bases and at J to 4 bases, leaving 14 bases not matched to a gene. The CDR3 reads CASTSYGTAGTEAFF. The DNA for the CDR3 is TGTGCCAGTACTTCTTACGGGACAGCGGGCACTGAAGCTTTCTTT.

This clonotype was detected a few times. The gene calls are TRBV12-3 or TRBV12-4 and TRBJ2-1; 7 nucleotides match TRBD2. The V segment lost 3 bases and the J segment 9 bases; nucleotides outside the gene matches: 2. The CDR3 covers 12 residues. DNA of the CDR3: TGTGCCAGCAGTTTCGGGGAGGGTGAGCAGTTCTTC. It is translated as CASSFGEGEQFF.

The chain carries TRBV10-2 and TRBJ2-1, with 11 bases identical to TRBD2. V dropped 7 bases and J dropped 9; count of bases not matched to a gene: 14. The CDR3 consists of 16 residues. Germline CDR1 reads WSHSY; CDR2 reads SAAADI. The CDR3 DNA reads as TGCGCCAGCACCTCACAAACTAGCGGGAGCACCGGTGAGCAGTTCTTC. This translates into CASTSQTSGSTGEQFF.

Regarding this clonotype: One junction end does not reproduce the germline sequence, and a read error may be involved. As DNA, the CDR3 is TGTGCCAGCAGTCCCCGCCCAACGGGAACAGATACGAAGTATTTT. Its translation: CASSPRPTGTDTKYF. V usage is TRBV11-2 and J usage is TRBJ2-3, with D maybe TRBD2 (5 bases). Per germline, CDR1 SGHAT and CDR2 FQNNGV. CDR3 size: 15 residues. Combining the CDR3 with reference TRBV11-2 and TRBJ2-3 gives the whole variable domain EAGVAQSPRYKIIEKRQSVAFWCNPISGHATLYWYQQILGQGPKLLIQFQNNGVVDDSQLPKDRFSAERLKGVDSTLKIQPAKLEDSAVYLCASSPRPTGTDTKYFGPGTRLTVL.

This clonotype was seen ten or more times. CDR3 sequence: CASRYSGTGWTQYF. In DNA, the CDR3 is TGTGCCAGCAGGTATTCCGGGACAGGTTGGACCCAGTACTTC. The V and J genes are TRBV6-5 and TRBJ2-5, with 8 bases identical to TRBD1. There are 14 residues in the CDR3. Germline V lookup: CDR1 MNHEY, CDR2 SVGAGI. Trimming removed 6 bases from V and 7 bases from J; junction bases left unmatched: 10.